Below are 9 T cell receptor beta chains sequenced from a single sample in a study of T cell responses to AZD1222 COVID-19 vaccine. The method was immunoSEQ multiplex PCR; TCRdb's version includes in-frame clones alone and lacks a portion of them. The sample lists 95,000 to 110,000 clones; over 75% were seen once. The input for sequencing was peripheral blood, taken on day 0 of AZD1222 vaccination. The receptors derive from an adult in good health.

This chain joins TRBV10-1 and TRBJ1-1, with TRBD1 identical over 7 bases. The germline gives CDR1 WNHNN, CDR2 SYGVQD (reference sequence). Losses at the gene ends were 6 bases for V and 0 bases for J; bases not matched to a gene: 1. This CDR3 comprises 13 residues. The CDR3 here is CASRQGMNTEAFF. In nucleotides, the CDR3 is TGCGCCAGCAGACAGGGGATGAACACTGAAGCTTTCTTT.

The chain couples TRBV19 to TRBJ1-2; maybe TRBD1 (6 bases). This CDR3 spans 13 amino acids. V was trimmed by 5 bases and J by 5 bases, leaving 12 bases between them. Germline-derived CDR1 and CDR2 are LNHDA and SQIVND (reference sequence). CDR3 nucleotide sequence: TGTGCCAGTAGTGTGGACAGCCGGTATGGCTACACCTTC. Encoded protein: CASSVDSRYGYTF.

This clone was seen only a few times. V usage is TRBV11-2 and J usage is TRBJ1-3; 7 bases fit TRBD1. Germline V CDR1 and CDR2: SGHAT, FQNNGV. Trimming removed 4 bases from V and 4 bases from J; junction bases left unmatched: 7. This CDR3 contains 15 residues. CDR3 DNA: TGTGCCAGCAGCTCCCTACAGGGGAAGGGAAACACCATATATTTT. Translation gives CASSSLQGKGNTIYF.

V and J are TRBV3-1 (or the pseudogene TRBV3-2) and TRBJ2-3; 7 bases agree with TRBD1. V lost 4 bases and J lost 4; bases outside the gene matches: 5. The CDR3 spans 14 residues. Germline-derived CDR1 and CDR2 are LGHDT and YNNKEL (reference sequence). The CDR3 spells CASSPRQGADTQYF. The DNA for the CDR3 is TGTGCCAGCAGCCCCCGACAGGGTGCAGATACGCAGTATTTT.

This clone was seen only once. The chain carries TRBV7-6 and TRBJ1-2, with D perhaps TRBD1 (6 bases). Germline V gene lookup returns CDR1 SGHVS and CDR2 FNYEAQ. The CDR3 runs to 16 residues. V lost 4 bases, J lost 3 bases, and 18 bases lay in between. CDR3 nucleotides: TGTGCCAGCAGCTCAGCGCCAGGGGTAACCGACTATGGCTACACCTTC. As protein: CASSSAPGVTDYGYTF.

The chain links TRBV27 to TRBJ2-7; TRBD1 matches 9 bases. V was clipped by 5 bases and J by 5 bases; unmatched bases: 7. This CDR3 is 14 amino acids long. Germline assignment: CDR1 MNHEY and CDR2 SMNVEV (reference sequence). The CDR3 bases are TGTGCCAGCAGTAAACGGACAGGGGTTCACGAGCAGTACTTC. Protein product: CASSKRTGVHEQYF.

With respect to this clone: Other DNA sequences within the sample encode an identical CDR3. The gene calls are TRBV5-1 and TRBJ2-2, with 9 nucleotides matching TRBD1. CDR3 size: 15 residues. Looked up from germline, CDR1 is SGHRS and CDR2 is YFSETQ. The ends lost 4 bases at V and 5 bases at J; junction bases unmatched: 6. Here the CDR3 DNA reads TGCGCCAGCAGCAAGGGACAGGGAAGGACCGGGGAGCTGTTTTTT. Residues: CASSKGQGRTGELFF.

V usage is TRBV3-1 (or the pseudogene TRBV3-2) and J usage is TRBJ1-2; D gene unclear. Trimming cost V 0 bases and J 7 bases, with 6 bases left between them. The CDR3 has 12 amino acids. Per the germline V gene, CDR1 is LGHDT and CDR2 is YNNKEL (reference sequence). This chain's CDR3 is CASSQDVGGYTF. CDR3 nucleotides: TGTGCCAGCAGCCAAGATGTGGGTGGCTACACCTTC.

Regarding this clone: The CDR3 ends on some other residue instead of the conserved phenylalanine or tryptophan, so this is likely a read error. The chain combines TRBV9 with TRBJ1-6; possible D gene TRBD1, 5 bases. The CDR3 covers 11 residues. The germline CDR1 and CDR2 sequences are SGDLS and YYNGEE. Deletions cut 7 bases from V and 8 bases from J, with 7 bases between. In DNA, the CDR3 is TGTGCCAGCGGGGCAGATTCACCCCTCCACCTT. Translated, it gives CASGADSPLHL.